This passage covers 21 T cell receptor beta chains from one sample sequenced in a study of blood T cell repertoires in COVID-19. TCRdb's copy holds only in-frame clones and misses some; the assay was immunoSEQ multiplex PCR. The sample lists around 140,000 clones, 75% to 90% seen once, with 1.7% in the top ten. The specimen was peripheral blood. The receptors shown here come from a woman aged 45-65 years with acute or convalescent COVID-19.

The chain uses TRBV6-5 and TRBJ1-2; 10 positions match TRBD1. The V segment lost 0 bases and the J segment 6 bases; nucleotides outside the gene matches: 4. CDR1 MNHEY and CDR2 SVGAGI come from the germline V gene. The CDR3 runs 15 residues. The CDR3: CASSYSGQGVDGYTF. CDR3 bases: TGTGCCAGCAGTTACTCTGGACAGGGGGTAGATGGCTACACCTTC.

The chain uses TRBV2 and TRBJ1-5; D perhaps matches TRBD1 (6 bases). Between the trimmed V and J ends, which lost 8 bases and 0 bases, there was a span of 11 bases. Germline CDR1 and CDR2: SNHLY and FYNNEI. This CDR3 contains 14 residues. The CDR3 region has the DNA TGTGCCAGCGGACAGTCCGATAGCAATCAGCCCCAGCATTTT. Translation gives CASGQSDSNQPQHF.

The chain uses TRBV10-3 and TRBJ2-1, with 8 positions matching TRBD1. V trimming: 2 bases; J trimming: 12 bases; junction bases outside the gene matches: 9. The CDR3 consists of 14 residues. Looked up from germline, CDR1 is ENHRY and CDR2 is SYGVKD. CDR3 sequence (DNA): TGTGCCATCAGTGAGACCGGACAGGGTCTTGGGCAGTTCTTC. Protein product: CAISETGQGLGQFF.

This chain connects TRBV9 to TRBJ2-1, with TRBD2 matching over 12 bases. The trim removed 0 bases at V and 6 bases at J, leaving 4 bases unmatched. There are 16 residues in the CDR3. CDR1 SGDLS and CDR2 YYNGEE come from the germline V gene. CDR3 region: CASSVGPSGRANEQFF. CDR3 coding DNA: TGTGCCAGCAGCGTAGGCCCTAGCGGGAGGGCCAATGAGCAGTTCTTC.

This chain links TRBV6-5 with TRBJ1-1; D call uncertain. V was clipped by 3 bases and J by 11 bases, with 7 bases between them. Per the germline V gene, CDR1 is MNHEY and CDR2 is SVGAGI. The CDR3 length is 10 residues. CDR3 in DNA: TGTGCCAGCAGTTATCAAGAGGCTTTCTTT. This sequence encodes CASSYQEAFF.

The J gene is TRBJ2-3, the V gene TRBV2; 8 bases fit TRBD1. CDR3 length equals 14 residues. CDR1 is SNHLY and CDR2 is FYNNEI in the germline V gene. With V trimmed by 7 bases and J by 0 bases, 3 bases remained unmatched. The CDR3 sequence: CASKRQGSTDTQYF. Written as DNA, the CDR3 is TGTGCCAGCAAGAGACAGGGGAGCACAGATACGCAGTATTTT.

This clone was counted a single time. This chain joins TRBV10-3 and TRBJ2-1; TRBD1 matches 9 bases. V lost 10 bases, J lost 8 bases, and 9 bases stayed unmatched. This CDR3 region has 13 residues. The V gene's germline CDR1 is ENHRY and CDR2 SYGVKD. The CDR3 region has the DNA TGTGCCAACGGACAGGGGAAAGAGGATGAGCAGTTCTTC. Amino acid sequence: CANGQGKEDEQFF.

The chain has TRBV5-1 and TRBJ1-2; a possible D gene is TRBD1 (5 bases). The CDR3 spans 14 residues. Germline values: CDR1 SGHRS, CDR2 YFSETQ. V was pared by 4 bases and J by 4 bases, with 14 bases between. CDR3 region: CASSPGRVVYGYTF. CDR3 nucleotides: TGCGCCAGCAGCCCGGGCAGGGTCGTCTATGGCTACACCTTC.

This clone was seen only once. The chain couples TRBV3-1 (or the pseudogene TRBV3-2) to TRBJ2-3, with D unclear. The length of the CDR3 is 17 residues. CDR1 and CDR2 from the germline V gene are LGHDT and YNNKEL (reference sequence). V was pared by 3 bases and J by 4 bases, with 20 bases between. The CDR3 DNA reads TGTGCCAGCAGCCACCATACCTGGGTGTCTGCGGCAGATACGCAGTATTTT. Its translation: CASSHHTWVSAADTQYF.

The gene calls are TRBV21-1 and TRBJ1-3; no check of the table's D call, TRBD1, against the DNA was made. TRBV21-1 is recorded as a pseudogene. There are 18 residues in the CDR3. CDR3 DNA: TGTGCCAGCAGCAAAGCGCTGGTTTCGACAGGGACTGGAAACACCATATATTTT. It yields the protein CASSKALVSTGTGNTIYF.

The genes are TRBV21-1 and TRBJ2-1; the table calls TRBD2, which could not be checked here. TRBV21-1 is a known pseudogene. This CDR3 is 16 amino acids long. CDR3 DNA: TGTGCCAGCAGCAAAGAGGATAGCGGGGGATACAATGAGCAGTTCTTC. It specifies CASSKEDSGGYNEQFF.

The rearrangement links TRBV19 to TRBJ1-1; no clear D. CDR1 is LNHDA, CDR2 SQIVND, per germline (reference sequence). Trimming cost V 3 bases and J 8 bases, with 7 bases left between them. The CDR3 is made up of 11 amino acids. CDR3 region: CASSMEAEAFF. In nucleotides, the CDR3 is TGTGCCAGTAGTATGGAGGCAGAAGCTTTCTTT. The whole variable domain, filled in from reference TRBV19 and TRBJ1-1, reads DGGITQSPKYLFRKEGQNVTLSCEQNLNHDAMYWYRQDPGQGLRLIYYSQIVNDFQKGDIAEGYSVSREKKESFPLTVTSAQKNPTAFYLCASSMEAEAFFGQGTRLTVV.

This chain links TRBV6-5 with TRBJ1-4, with D possibly TRBD1 on 6 matching bases. The CDR3 totals 15 residues. In germline, CDR1 is MNHEY, CDR2 SVGAGI. Trimming cost V 0 bases and J 7 bases, with 12 bases left between them. CDR3 sequence reads: CASSYSLDRTEKLFF. For the CDR3, the DNA is TGTGCCAGCAGTTACTCCCTCGACAGGACTGAAAAACTGTTTTTT.

This chain uses TRBV19 with TRBJ2-1; 10 bases match TRBD2. This CDR3 has 16 residues. Trimming took 4 bases from V and 2 from J; bases not matched to a gene: 5. Germline V lookup: CDR1 LNHDA, CDR2 SQIVND (reference sequence). This CDR3 is CASSKTAGGPYNEQFF. CDR3 in DNA: TGTGCCAGTAGTAAAACAGCGGGAGGGCCCTACAATGAGCAGTTCTTC.

The V and J genes are TRBV19 and TRBJ2-7; TRBD1 matches 7 bases. The CDR3 totals 16 residues. V was pared by 3 bases and J by 4 bases, with 12 bases of the junction left unmatched. The germline CDR1 and CDR2 sequences are LNHDA and SQIVND (reference sequence). CDR3 sequence reads: CASSMMTGSSLYEQYF. CDR3 nucleotides: TGTGCCAGTAGTATGATGACAGGGAGCAGTTTGTACGAGCAGTACTTC.

The chain links TRBV27 to TRBJ2-7, with 7 bases identical to TRBD1. This CDR3 has 13 residues. Germline CDR1 reads MNHEY; CDR2 reads SMNVEV (reference sequence). The junction had 6 bases not matched to a gene; V was cut back by 5 bases and J by 5 bases. The CDR3 loop reads CASSLTTGNEQYF. The CDR3 nucleotides read TGTGCCAGCAGTCTAACGACAGGGAACGAGCAGTACTTC.

The chain recombines TRBV4-2 with TRBJ1-4, with 7 bases lining up with TRBD1. This CDR3 is built from 12 residues. After removal of 0 bases from V and 14 bases from J, the junction contained 3 bases not matched to a gene. Germline CDR1 LGHNA, CDR2 YNFKEQ. As DNA, the CDR3 is TGTGCCAGCAGCCAAGATAAGACAGGGCTGTTTTTT. Translating gives CASSQDKTGLFF.

The chain joins TRBV5-1 to TRBJ1-1; D gene unclear. Germline V gives CDR1 SGHRS, CDR2 YFSETQ. The CDR3 is 14 amino acids. V dropped 0 bases and J dropped 1 base, with 7 bases sitting between them. The CDR3 coding sequence is TGCGCCAGCAGCTTGGCCACAGCGAACACTGAAGCTTTCTTT. Translation: CASSLATANTEAFF.

The chain couples TRBV5-1 to TRBJ1-6; 8 bases are a match to TRBD1. Germline V CDR1 and CDR2: SGHRS, YFSETQ. This CDR3 has 15 residues. After removal of 7 bases from V and 6 bases from J, the junction contained 9 bases not matched to a gene. Here the CDR3 reads CASRMGQAGNSPLHF. The CDR3 bases are TGCGCCAGCCGCATGGGACAGGCCGGTAATTCACCCCTCCACTTT.

V usage is TRBV6-5 and J usage is TRBJ1-2, with a weak D call TRBD1 (6 bases). The germline V and J ends were trimmed by 6 bases and 4 bases, with 15 bases remaining between them. CDR3 length: 14 residues. Germline V lookup: CDR1 MNHEY, CDR2 SVGAGI. CDR3: CASREDSSAYGYTF. In nucleotides, the CDR3 is TGTGCCAGCAGGGAGGACAGTTCGGCCTATGGCTACACCTTC.

The count of this clone is one. CDR3 sequence: CASGRDRDGYTF. Written as DNA, the CDR3 is TGTGCCAGCGGGAGGGACAGGGATGGCTACACCTTC. This chain uses TRBV7-9 with TRBJ1-2; 9 positions agree with TRBD1. The CDR3 contains 12 residues. CDR1 and CDR2 (germline): SEHNR, FQNEAQ (reference sequence). After removal of 8 bases from V and 6 bases from J, the junction contained 4 bases not matched to a gene.